This T cell receptor beta chain was found in a study of T cells after yellow fever vaccination. Study context: For low cell numbers, libraries were made with SMART-Seq v4 Ultra Low Input. Whole-study results and caveats: Boosting was followed by the reappearance of most primary-vaccination clones (96% CD4, about 88% CD8). In FACS-sorted repertoires, abundant clonotypes from the bulk population could appear as contaminants. A weaker secondary response peaked on day 5, the primary on day 15.

TCRdb ran MiXCR on the 5' RACE reads and lists one entry per CDR3 protein. The repertoire holds around 600,000 distinct CDR3 sequences, with 10% to 15% as singletons. To note about this clonotype: Its antigen is currently unknown.

Unmatched junction bases numbered 12, after V lost 2 bases and J lost 2 bases. The CDR3 sequence is 18 residues long. This chain links TRBV23-1 with TRBJ2-1; the match to TRBD1 covers 7 bases. TRBV23-1 is an ORF, with its function uncertain. The sequencing used PBMCs, collected on the day of the yellow fever booster vaccination. The clonotype originates from a man aged 30 to 39 who received the YFV17D yellow fever vaccine. The CDR3, as DNA: TGCGCCAGCAGTCAACCCTCGGACAGGACTTCCCCCTACAATGAGCAGTTCTTC. It translates to CASSQPSDRTSPYNEQFF.